This is a list of T cell receptor beta chains from one sample in a study of CD8 T cells in ankylosing spondylitis. TCRdb called the 5' RACE reads again in MiXCR, with one record for every CDR3 protein. The sample records over 600,000 distinct CDR3 sequences, roughly 19% being singletons. Material for sequencing was blood, either unsorted or a sorted T cell fraction (not recorded which). These receptors originate from a male donor with ankylosing spondylitis. Both conserved end residues are part of each CDR3. The order of the fields is V gene, CDR3 length, J gene, D gene, clone size, CDR3 protein, CDR3 DNA. A D gene is named only where the DNA matches it firmly. Clone size appears in some rows only: once, few, many, or a class for an expanded clone.

v_call: TRBV4-3
cdr3_length: 17
j_call: TRBJ2-6
d_call: -
clone_size: -
cdr3_aa: CASSQAAGASGANVLTF
cdr3_nt: TGCGCCAGCAGCCAAGCCGCCGGGGCCTCTGGGGCCAACGTCCTGACTTTC

v_call: TRBV20-1
cdr3_length: 19
j_call: TRBJ2-3
d_call: -
clone_size: few
cdr3_aa: CSARERGRGQSKRHGTQYF
cdr3_nt: TGCAGTGCTAGAGAACGGGGCCGGGGGCAGAGCAAAAGGCACGGTACGCAGTATTTT

v_call: TRBV12-3/TRBV12-4
cdr3_length: 15
j_call: TRBJ2-3
d_call: TRBD1
clone_size: few
cdr3_aa: CASNPGQFVTDTQYF
cdr3_nt: TGTGCCAGCAACCCGGGACAGTTCGTAACAGATACGCAGTATTTT

v_call: TRBV20-1
cdr3_length: 13
j_call: TRBJ2-4
d_call: -
clone_size: -
cdr3_aa: CSASDPAKNIQYF
cdr3_nt: TGCAGTGCTTCAGATCCAGCCAAAAACATTCAGTACTTC

v_call: TRBV5-4
cdr3_length: 15
j_call: TRBJ1-2
d_call: -
clone_size: -
cdr3_aa: CASRPGTLNNYGYTF
cdr3_nt: TGTGCCAGCAGACCCGGGACTCTGAACAACTATGGCTACACCTTC

v_call: TRBV2
cdr3_length: 13
j_call: TRBJ1-1
d_call: -
clone_size: few
cdr3_aa: CASQVGPGTEAFF
cdr3_nt: -

v_call: TRBV29-1
cdr3_length: 14
j_call: TRBJ2-3
d_call: TRBD1
clone_size: -
cdr3_aa: CSVGGQGYTDTQYF
cdr3_nt: TGCAGCGTTGGGGGACAGGGGTATACAGATACGCAGTATTTT

v_call: TRBV30
cdr3_length: 14
j_call: TRBJ1-2
d_call: TRBD1
clone_size: -
cdr3_aa: CAWRPTGTNYGYTF
cdr3_nt: TGTGCCTGGAGGCCGACAGGGACGAACTATGGCTACACCTTC

v_call: TRBV12-3/TRBV12-4
cdr3_length: 15
j_call: TRBJ2-1
d_call: TRBD2
clone_size: few
cdr3_aa: CASSLYIAGADEQFF
cdr3_nt: TGTGCCAGCAGTTTATATATAGCGGGAGCGGATGAGCAGTTCTTC

v_call: TRBV12-3/TRBV12-4
cdr3_length: 12
j_call: TRBJ2-2
d_call: -
clone_size: once
cdr3_aa: CASSSPWLELFF
cdr3_nt: TGTGCCAGCAGTTCCCCCTGGTTGGAGCTGTTTTTT

v_call: TRBV7-9
cdr3_length: 14
j_call: TRBJ2-5
d_call: TRBD2
clone_size: -
cdr3_aa: CASSLVAGAETQYF
cdr3_nt: TGTGCCAGCAGCTTAGTGGCGGGAGCAGAGACCCAGTACTTC

v_call: TRBV7-9
cdr3_length: 17
j_call: TRBJ2-1
d_call: TRBD2
clone_size: few
cdr3_aa: CASSLAGGLAINNEQFF
cdr3_nt: TGTGCCAGCAGCTTAGCTGGGGGACTAGCCATTAACAATGAGCAGTTCTTC

v_call: TRBV28
cdr3_length: 14
j_call: TRBJ2-7
d_call: TRBD2
clone_size: -
cdr3_aa: CASNPPGLAYEQYF
cdr3_nt: TGTGCCAGCAACCCACCGGGACTAGCCTACGAGCAGTACTTC

v_call: TRBV5-1
cdr3_length: 15
j_call: TRBJ2-1
d_call: TRBD1
clone_size: -
cdr3_aa: CASSLNRGPYNEQFF
cdr3_nt: TGCGCCAGCAGCTTGAACAGGGGGCCCTACAATGAGCAGTTCTTC

v_call: TRBV4-2
cdr3_length: 16
j_call: TRBJ2-7
d_call: -
clone_size: few
cdr3_aa: CASSQGFPDSSYEQYF
cdr3_nt: TGTGCCAGCAGCCAAGGGTTTCCTGACTCCTCCTACGAGCAGTACTTC

v_call: TRBV20-1
cdr3_length: 11
j_call: TRBJ1-1
d_call: -
clone_size: -
cdr3_aa: CSARIFDEAFF
cdr3_nt: TGCAGTGCTAGGATCTTCGATGAAGCTTTCTTT

v_call: TRBV6-1
cdr3_length: 15
j_call: TRBJ2-7
d_call: TRBD1
clone_size: few
cdr3_aa: CASSQRVDRIDEQYF
cdr3_nt: TGTGCCAGCAGCCAACGAGTGGACAGGATCGACGAGCAGTACTTC

v_call: TRBV12-3/TRBV12-4
cdr3_length: 12
j_call: TRBJ1-6
d_call: -
clone_size: few
cdr3_aa: CASSPSDSPLHF
cdr3_nt: TGTGCCAGCAGTCCCTCGGACTCACCCCTCCACTTT

v_call: TRBV27
cdr3_length: 14
j_call: TRBJ1-2
d_call: -
clone_size: once
cdr3_aa: CASSLTGDNYGYTF
cdr3_nt: TGTGCCAGCAGTTTGACAGGAGACAACTATGGCTACACCTTC